This T cell receptor (beta chain) was recovered during a study of T-cell memory formation after mild COVID-19. TCRdb reanalysed the 5' RACE reads using MiXCR and keeps one entry per CDR3 protein. The sample yields 120,000 or so distinct CDR3 sequences, approximately 17% seen once. Germline V CDR1 and CDR2: SGHTA, FQGNSA. This CDR3 has 15 residues. The V and J ends lost 1 base and 3 bases respectively, with 11 bases between them. This clonotype came up a few times. This TCR was sampled from a man younger than 30 who had mild COVID-19 (a few samples of this study predate the infection). Cell type and time point are not known. The specimen was PBMCs or a T cell subset sorted from them (not recorded which). This chain links TRBV7-2 with TRBJ2-3, with no clear D. The CDR3 loop reads CASSLGASRTDTQYF. In DNA, the CDR3 is TGTGCCAGCAGCTTAGGGGCATCGCGGACAGATACGCAGTATTTT.